Listed below are T cell receptor beta chains from one sample, sequenced in a study of T cells in Graves' hyperthyroidism and ophthalmopathy. TCRdb independently ran MiXCR on the multiplex PCR reads; one entry per CDR3 protein. The sample records more than 500,000 distinct CDR3 sequences, about a sixth being singletons. Source material: blood. The origin of the receptors is a woman aged 30 to 39 with Graves' hyperthyroidism. Both conserved end residues are part of each CDR3. The D gene is left open where the match is weak. Some rows mark clone size as missing; the rest say once, few, many or name a class of expanded clone.

V gene: TRBV11-3; CDR3 length: 14; J gene: TRBJ2-3; clone size: many; D gene: .; CDR3 protein: CASSLGTGLDTQYF; CDR3 DNA: TGTGCCAGCAGCTTGGGCACAGGGCTTGATACGCAGTATTTT
V gene: TRBV7-9; CDR3 length: 14; J gene: TRBJ2-5; clone size: few; D gene: .; CDR3 protein: CASHLPGHQETQYF; CDR3 DNA: TGTGCCAGCCACCTCCCGGGGCACCAAGAGACCCAGTACTTC
V gene: TRBV19; CDR3 length: 13; J gene: TRBJ1-1; clone size: many; D gene: TRBD1; CDR3 protein: CASSIGTGFGAFF; CDR3 DNA: TGTGCCAGTAGTATTGGGACAGGGTTTGGAGCTTTCTTT
V gene: TRBV20-1; CDR3 length: 13; J gene: TRBJ1-4; clone size: few; D gene: TRBD1; CDR3 protein: CSAGDRFSEKLFF; CDR3 DNA: TGCAGTGCCGGGGACAGATTCAGTGAAAAACTGTTTTTT
V gene: TRBV7-2; CDR3 length: 15; J gene: TRBJ2-7; clone size: many; D gene: TRBD2; CDR3 protein: CASSRTSGDSYEQYF; CDR3 DNA: TGTGCCAGCAGCCGGACTAGCGGGGACTCCTACGAGCAGTACTTC
V gene: TRBV5-1; CDR3 length: 15; J gene: TRBJ2-1; clone size: .; D gene: TRBD1; CDR3 protein: CASSDPGQGGNEQFF; CDR3 DNA: TGCGCCAGCAGCGATCCGGGACAGGGGGGCAATGAGCAGTTCTTC
V gene: TRBV18; CDR3 length: 14; J gene: TRBJ2-7; clone size: few; D gene: .; CDR3 protein: CASSPPVSGYEQYF; CDR3 DNA: TGTGCCAGCTCACCACCGGTGAGTGGTTACGAGCAGTACTTC
V gene: TRBV10-3; CDR3 length: 13; J gene: TRBJ2-3; clone size: many; D gene: .; CDR3 protein: CAISEVDTDTQYF; CDR3 DNA: TGTGCCATCAGTGAGGTGGACACAGATACGCAGTATTTT
V gene: TRBV28; CDR3 length: 12; J gene: TRBJ2-5; clone size: many; D gene: TRBD2; CDR3 protein: CASSARGTSIHF; CDR3 DNA: TGTGCCAGCAGTGCTAGGGGGACTAGCATACACTTC
V gene: TRBV19; CDR3 length: 12; J gene: TRBJ1-5; clone size: .; D gene: .; CDR3 protein: CASSISDQKKHF; CDR3 DNA: TGTGCCAGTAGTATATCGGACCAGAAAAAGCATTTT
V gene: TRBV6-5; CDR3 length: 18; J gene: TRBJ2-1; clone size: many; D gene: TRBD2; CDR3 protein: CASSYSYPSGASYNEQFF; CDR3 DNA: TGTGCCAGCAGTTACTCGTATCCTAGCGGGGCGTCCTACAATGAGCAGTTCTTC
V gene: TRBV6-1; CDR3 length: 15; J gene: TRBJ1-5; clone size: many; D gene: TRBD1; CDR3 protein: CASSEWDRGNQPQHF; CDR3 DNA: TGTGCCAGCAGTGAATGGGACAGGGGCAATCAGCCCCAGCATTTT
V gene: TRBV6-2/TRBV6-3; CDR3 length: 16; J gene: TRBJ2-7; clone size: .; D gene: TRBD1; CDR3 protein: CASSRPGTEPSYEQYF; CDR3 DNA: TGTGCCAGCAGTCGCCCCGGGACAGAGCCCTCCTACGAGCAGTACTTC
V gene: TRBV20-1; CDR3 length: 14; J gene: TRBJ2-1; clone size: many; D gene: TRBD1; CDR3 protein: CSARDRAGYNEQFF; CDR3 DNA: TGCAGTGCAAGGGACAGGGCAGGTTACAATGAGCAGTTCTTC
V gene: TRBV28; CDR3 length: 15; J gene: TRBJ2-2; clone size: many; D gene: .; CDR3 protein: CASSPRDWNTGELFF; CDR3 DNA: TGTGCCAGCAGTCCCCGGGACTGGAACACCGGGGAGCTGTTTTTT
V gene: TRBV27; CDR3 length: 15; J gene: TRBJ2-5; clone size: few; D gene: .; CDR3 protein: CASSLGAGSDETQYF; CDR3 DNA: TGTGCCAGCAGTTTAGGGGCGGGAAGCGATGAGACCCAGTACTTC
V gene: TRBV5-1; CDR3 length: 14; J gene: TRBJ1-2; clone size: few; D gene: TRBD1; CDR3 protein: CASSSGQGNLDYTF; CDR3 DNA: TGCGCCAGCAGCTCGGGACAGGGGAATCTAGACTACACCTTC
V gene: TRBV25-1; CDR3 length: 16; J gene: TRBJ2-5; clone size: many; D gene: .; CDR3 protein: CARTLVWAGTQETQYF; CDR3 DNA: TGTGCCCGTACCTTAGTATGGGCAGGGACCCAAGAGACCCAGTACTTC
V gene: TRBV4-1; CDR3 length: 17; J gene: TRBJ2-2; clone size: once; D gene: TRBD2; CDR3 protein: CASSQGGLAGETGELFF; CDR3 DNA: TGCGCCAGCAGCCAAGGGGGACTAGCGGGAGAAACCGGGGAGCTGTTTTTT
V gene: TRBV28; CDR3 length: 10; J gene: TRBJ1-4; clone size: few; D gene: .; CDR3 protein: CATEGEKLFF; CDR3 DNA: TGTGCCACTGAGGGGGAAAAACTGTTTTTT
V gene: TRBV2; CDR3 length: 13; J gene: TRBJ2-7; clone size: few; D gene: .; CDR3 protein: CASSDEQGGEQYF; CDR3 DNA: TGTGCCAGCAGTGACGAGCAGGGAGGCGAGCAGTACTTC
V gene: TRBV2; CDR3 length: 16; J gene: TRBJ1-5; clone size: few; D gene: TRBD1; CDR3 protein: CASRRGQGRGNQPQHF; CDR3 DNA: TGTGCCAGCAGGAGGGGACAGGGCAGGGGCAATCAGCCCCAGCATTTT
V gene: TRBV20-1; CDR3 length: 19; J gene: TRBJ2-3; clone size: .; D gene: TRBD2; CDR3 protein: CSAWSPGLAGGSSTDTQYF; CDR3 DNA: TGCAGTGCTTGGAGCCCGGGACTAGCGGGAGGTTCTAGCACAGATACGCAGTATTTT
V gene: TRBV19; CDR3 length: 12; J gene: TRBJ2-7; clone size: .; D gene: TRBD1; CDR3 protein: CASRQGEGEQYF; CDR3 DNA: TGTGCCAGCCGACAGGGGGAAGGCGAGCAGTACTTC
V gene: TRBV30; CDR3 length: 11; J gene: TRBJ2-1; clone size: many; D gene: .; CDR3 protein: CAWSVMSVLFF; CDR3 DNA: TGTGCCTGGAGTGTTATGAGTGTACTGTTCTTC
V gene: TRBV6-2/TRBV6-3; CDR3 length: 15; J gene: TRBJ2-1; clone size: .; D gene: .; CDR3 protein: CASGPTRGLNNEQFF; CDR3 DNA: TGTGCCAGCGGGCCGACCAGAGGGTTGAACAATGAGCAGTTCTTC
V gene: TRBV6-1; CDR3 length: 18; J gene: TRBJ1-5; clone size: many; D gene: TRBD1; CDR3 protein: CASSPPHRGGLRNQPQHF; CDR3 DNA: TGTGCCAGCAGCCCCCCTCACAGGGGGGGATTAAGGAATCAGCCCCAGCATTTT
V gene: TRBV29-1; CDR3 length: 16; J gene: TRBJ2-7; clone size: many; D gene: TRBD2; CDR3 protein: CSVGGASGTYASEQYF; CDR3 DNA: TGCAGCGTTGGGGGGGCTAGCGGGACTTACGCTTCCGAGCAGTACTTC
V gene: TRBV29-1; CDR3 length: 15; J gene: TRBJ1-2; clone size: .; D gene: TRBD1; CDR3 protein: CSVEVTGQGVGGYTF; CDR3 DNA: TGCAGCGTTGAAGTCACGGGACAGGGGGTGGGTGGCTACACCTTC
V gene: TRBV7-6; CDR3 length: 17; J gene: TRBJ2-2; clone size: few; D gene: TRBD1; CDR3 protein: CASSLAKTGADTGELFF; CDR3 DNA: TGTGCCAGCAGCTTAGCTAAGACAGGGGCGGACACCGGGGAGCTGTTTTTT
V gene: TRBV3-1; CDR3 length: 16; J gene: TRBJ2-3; clone size: many; D gene: .; CDR3 protein: CASSQDKGARTDTQYF; CDR3 DNA: TGTGCCAGCAGCCAAGATAAGGGCGCACGCACAGATACGCAGTATTTT
V gene: TRBV6-6; CDR3 length: 15; J gene: TRBJ1-1; clone size: many; D gene: .; CDR3 protein: CASSYSMWRTDEAFF; CDR3 DNA: TGTGCCAGCAGTTACTCGATGTGGAGGACAGATGAAGCTTTCTTT
V gene: TRBV7-3; CDR3 length: 15; J gene: TRBJ2-1; clone size: few; D gene: .; CDR3 protein: CASSPGGTMVNEQFF; CDR3 DNA: TGTGCCAGCAGCCCCGGAGGGACGATGGTGAATGAGCAGTTCTTC
V gene: TRBV20-1; CDR3 length: 16; J gene: TRBJ1-1; clone size: many; D gene: .; CDR3 protein: CSALVAGRGHNTEAFF; CDR3 DNA: TGCAGTGCTCTAGTGGCGGGCAGGGGACACAACACTGAAGCTTTCTTT